A selection of T cell receptor beta chains follows, all from one sample in a study of blood T cell repertoires in COVID-19. Only in-frame clones appear in the TCRdb table, and some are missing; sequencing was by immunoSEQ multiplex PCR. In the table there are over 130,000 clones, more than 70% of which are singletons. The sample was peripheral blood. The receptors stem from a human donor in a cohort sampled during active COVID-19. Each CDR3 is given with its conserved first and last residue. D genes are given only for firm matches. Size is stated for part of the rows, as once, few or many counts, or as a class when the clone is expanded.

abundance	d_gene	v_gene	j_gene	CDR3nt	CDR3aa
NA	TRBD2	TRBV2	TRBJ2-2	TGTGCCAGCCAACCGGGGGGGCCCACCGGGGAGCTGTTTTTT	CASQPGGPTGELFF
NA	NA	TRBV4-2	TRBJ1-6	TGTGCCAGCAGCCAAGATCGATTAACAGGGCCCTTCCTAATTTCACCCCTCCACTTT	CASSQDRLTGPFLISPLHF
NA	TRBD1	TRBV29-1	TRBJ2-7	TGCAGCGCCTCCGGGACAGGGGTCTCCTACGAGCAGTACTTC	CSASGTGVSYEQYF
NA	NA	TRBV2	TRBJ2-7	TGTGCCAGCAGTGAACAGGGTACGGGCACGTACTTC	CASSEQGTGTYF
NA	TRBD1	TRBV19	TRBJ1-2	TGTGCCAGTAGTATATCGGACAGGGGTGACTATGGCTACACCTTC	CASSISDRGDYGYTF
NA	TRBD1	TRBV6-5	TRBJ1-6	TGTGCCAGCAGTTCCTACAGGGGCACTTCACCCCTCCACTTT	CASSSYRGTSPLHF
NA	NA	TRBV25-1	TRBJ2-3	TGTGCCACAAAAAGGGGAACAGATACGCAGTATTTT	CATKRGTDTQYF
once	NA	TRBV10-3	TRBJ1-4	TGTGCCATCAGTGAGTCGAAGGGGACAAACCTGAGGGAAAAACTGTTTTTT	CAISESKGTNLREKLFF
NA	NA	TRBV7-8	TRBJ1-4	TGTGCCAGCAGTCTACTCGGGGTTGGTGCTAATGAAAAACTGTTTTTT	CASSLLGVGANEKLFF
NA	NA	TRBV5-1	TRBJ2-7	TGCGCCAGCAGCTTCAAACAGGGATCCGAGCAGTACTTC	CASSFKQGSEQYF
NA	NA	TRBV19	TRBJ1-1	TGTGCCAGTAGTAACCCACAAGGAAGGGGGATGAACACTGAAGCTTTCTTT	CASSNPQGRGMNTEAFF
NA	NA	TRBV2	TRBJ1-5	TGTGCCAGCAGTGCGACAGCTAGTCGCAATCAGCCCCAGCATTTT	CASSATASRNQPQHF
NA	TRBD2	TRBV4-1	TRBJ2-5	TGCGCCAGCAGCCAAGAAGGAGCGGGGGGCCTCCAAGAGACCCAGTACTTC	CASSQEGAGGLQETQYF
NA	TRBD2	TRBV4-2	TRBJ2-7	TGTGCCAGCAGCCAAGATACAGCGGGGGCCTTATCCTACGAGCAGTACTTC	CASSQDTAGALSYEQYF
NA	NA	TRBV15	TRBJ1-1	TGTGCCACCAGCAGACCCCTTGGAACAGGCACTGAAGCTTTCTTT	CATSRPLGTGTEAFF
NA	NA	TRBV4-2	TRBJ1-1	TGTGCCAGCAGCCAAGATCAGGGGACCTTCATGAACACTGAAGCTTTCTTT	CASSQDQGTFMNTEAFF
NA	TRBD1	TRBV4-1	TRBJ1-2	TGCGCCAGCAGCCAAGGGACAGGGAGGGACGGCTACACCTTC	CASSQGTGRDGYTF
once	TRBD1	TRBV9	TRBJ1-2	TGTGCCAGCAGCCTTAGGGACAGTCTGGGGCTTGGCTACACCTTC	CASSLRDSLGLGYTF
few	TRBD1	TRBV5-1	TRBJ2-6	TGCGCCAGCAGCTCAGGGGGCATTGGGGCCAACGTCCTGACTTTC	CASSSGGIGANVLTF
NA	TRBD2	TRBV7-6	TRBJ2-7	TGTGCCAGCAGCTTAGCGGGACTAGCGGGGATCGTCGAGCAGTACTTC	CASSLAGLAGIVEQYF
NA	TRBD1	TRBV5-8	TRBJ1-2	TGTGCCAGCAGCTGGGGACAGGTGCATGGCTACACCTTC	CASSWGQVHGYTF
NA	NA	TRBV7-2	TRBJ2-5	TGTGCCAGCAGCTCCATCCAAGAGACCCAGTACTTC	CASSSIQETQYF
NA	NA	TRBV7-6	TRBJ2-1	TGTGCCAGCAGCTCCCGGGTACCGCAGGGGTTCACCTCCAATGAGCAGTTCTTC	CASSSRVPQGFTSNEQFF
few	NA	TRBV12-3/TRBV12-4	TRBJ1-3	TGTGCCAGCACCGAGAGTTACACCATATATTTT	CASTESYTIYF
NA	TRBD1	TRBV5-1	TRBJ2-7	TGCGCCAGCAGCTCTGGTGACAGGGGCTCCTACGAGCAGTACTTC	CASSSGDRGSYEQYF
NA	NA	TRBV5-1	TRBJ2-7	TGCGCCATACCGGGGGGCCAGAAGGACGAGCAGTACTTC	CAIPGGQKDEQYF
NA	NA	TRBV12-3/TRBV12-4	TRBJ2-7	TGTGCCAGCAGTTTTGGGGGCCCAAGGTACTTC	CASSFGGPRYF
NA	NA	TRBV11-3	TRBJ2-7	TGTGCCAGCAGCTTACGGGGATCCTACGAGCAGTACTTC	CASSLRGSYEQYF
NA	TRBD1	TRBV5-8	TRBJ2-7	TGTGCCAGCAGCTTCCGAGACAGGGGCGTGTACGAGCAGTACTTC	CASSFRDRGVYEQYF
NA	TRBD1	TRBV7-3	TRBJ2-7	TGTGCCAGCAGCTTACAGACAGGGAGTTCCTACGAGCAGTACTTC	CASSLQTGSSYEQYF
NA	NA	TRBV27	TRBJ1-1	TGTGCCAGCAGTTCACGCGGGGTGGGTGAAGCTTTCTTT	CASSSRGVGEAFF
NA	TRBD1	TRBV29-1	TRBJ1-2	TGCAGCGTGGGGACAGGGGTTAGGTATGGCTACACCTTC	CSVGTGVRYGYTF
NA	TRBD2	TRBV5-8	TRBJ2-5	TGTGCCAGCAGGTTGTTGGGGGGGCAAGAGACCCAGTACTTC	CASRLLGGQETQYF
NA	NA	TRBV15	TRBJ1-2	TGTGCCACCAGCAGAGGAACCGGTGCCCTATATGGCTACACCTTC	CATSRGTGALYGYTF
NA	TRBD2	TRBV5-1	TRBJ2-5	TGCGCCAGCAGCTTGGCGGGGGGTAGCCAAGAGACCCAGTACTTC	CASSLAGGSQETQYF